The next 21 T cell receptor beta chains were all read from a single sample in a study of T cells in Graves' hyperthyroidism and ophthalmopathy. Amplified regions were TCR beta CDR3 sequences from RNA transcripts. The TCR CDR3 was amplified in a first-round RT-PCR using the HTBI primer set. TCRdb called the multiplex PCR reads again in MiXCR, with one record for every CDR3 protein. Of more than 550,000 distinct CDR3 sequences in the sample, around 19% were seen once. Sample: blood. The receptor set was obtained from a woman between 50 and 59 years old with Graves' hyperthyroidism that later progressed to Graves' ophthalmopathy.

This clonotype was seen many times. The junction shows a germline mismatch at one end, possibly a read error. CDR3 in DNA: TGTGCCAGCAGTCAAGCGGGAGGAAATTCACCCCTCCACTTT. It specifies CASSQAGGNSPLHF. V and J are TRBV3-1 and TRBJ1-6; D ambiguous. The CDR3 runs 14 residues. Germline-derived CDR1 and CDR2 are LGHDT and YNNKEL (reference sequence).

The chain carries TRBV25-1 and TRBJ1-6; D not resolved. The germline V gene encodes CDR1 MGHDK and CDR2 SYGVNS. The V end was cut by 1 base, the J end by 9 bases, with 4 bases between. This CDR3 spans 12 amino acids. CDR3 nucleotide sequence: TGTGCCAGCAGTGAATTTCGTTCACCCCTCCACTTT. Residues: CASSEFRSPLHF. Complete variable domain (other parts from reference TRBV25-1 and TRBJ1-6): EADIYQTPRYLVIGTGKKITLECSQTMGHDKMYWYQQDPGMELHLIHYSYGVNSTEKGDLSSESTVSRIRTEHFPLTLESARPSHTSQYLCASSEFRSPLHFGNGTRLTVT.

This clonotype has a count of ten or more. The CDR3 protein is CASSQDLRRYEAFF. CDR3 nucleotide sequence: TGCGCCAGCAGCCAAGATCTCAGACGGTATGAAGCTTTCTTT. The chain is built from TRBV4-1 and TRBJ1-1; D remains ambiguous. V was pared by 0 bases and J by 7 bases, with 12 bases between. The CDR3 is 14 residues long. CDR1 is MGHRA and CDR2 is YSYEKL in the germline V gene.

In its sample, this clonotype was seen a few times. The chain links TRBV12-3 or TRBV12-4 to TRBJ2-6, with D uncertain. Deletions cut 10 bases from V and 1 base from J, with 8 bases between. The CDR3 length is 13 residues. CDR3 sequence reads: CATFPSGANVLTF. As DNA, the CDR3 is TGTGCCACCTTCCCTTCTGGGGCCAACGTCCTGACTTTC.

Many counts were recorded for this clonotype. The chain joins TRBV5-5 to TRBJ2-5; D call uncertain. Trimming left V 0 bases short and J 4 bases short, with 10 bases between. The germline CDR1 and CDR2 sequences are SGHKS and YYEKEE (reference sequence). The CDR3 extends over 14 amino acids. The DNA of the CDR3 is TGTGCCAGCAGCTTGGGGACGACTGGAGAGACCCAGTACTTC. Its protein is CASSLGTTGETQYF. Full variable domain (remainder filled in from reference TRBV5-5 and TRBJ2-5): DAGVTQSPTHLIKTRGQQVTLRCSPISGHKSVSWYQQVLGQGPQFIFQYYEKEERGRGNFPDRFSARQFPNYSSELNVNALLLGDSALYLCASSLGTTGETQYFGPGTRLLVL.

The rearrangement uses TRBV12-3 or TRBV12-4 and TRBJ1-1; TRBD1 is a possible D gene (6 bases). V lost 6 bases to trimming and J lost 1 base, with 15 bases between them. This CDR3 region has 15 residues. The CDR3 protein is CASRSRGTQNTEAFF. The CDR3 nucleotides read TGTGCCAGCAGATCTAGGGGGACACAGAACACTGAAGCTTTCTTT.

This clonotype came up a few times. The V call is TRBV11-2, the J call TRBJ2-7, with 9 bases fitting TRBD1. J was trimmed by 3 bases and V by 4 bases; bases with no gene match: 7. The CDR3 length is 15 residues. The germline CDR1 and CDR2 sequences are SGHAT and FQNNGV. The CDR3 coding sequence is TGTGCCAGCAGCTCGGGACAGGGAACGGTCTACGAGCAGTACTTC. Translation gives CASSSGQGTVYEQYF.

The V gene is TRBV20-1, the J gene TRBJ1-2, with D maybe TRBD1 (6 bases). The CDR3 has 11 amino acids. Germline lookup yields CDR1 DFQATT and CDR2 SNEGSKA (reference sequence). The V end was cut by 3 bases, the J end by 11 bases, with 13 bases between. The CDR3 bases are TGCAGTGCTAGGGGGGGCTTGAGTTACACCTTC. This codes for CSARGGLSYTF.

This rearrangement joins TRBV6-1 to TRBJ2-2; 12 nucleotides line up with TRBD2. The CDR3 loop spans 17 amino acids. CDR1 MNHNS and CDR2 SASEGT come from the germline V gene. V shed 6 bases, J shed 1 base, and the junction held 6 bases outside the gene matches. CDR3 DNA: TGTGCCAGCAGACCCTCTAGCGGGGGGGGGAACACCGGGGAGCTGTTTTTT. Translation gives CASRPSSGGGNTGELFF.

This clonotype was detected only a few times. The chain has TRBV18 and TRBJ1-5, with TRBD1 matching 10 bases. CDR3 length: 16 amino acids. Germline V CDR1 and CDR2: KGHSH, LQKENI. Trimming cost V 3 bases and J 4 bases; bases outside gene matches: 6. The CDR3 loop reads CASSPRGTGENQPQHF. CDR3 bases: TGTGCCAGCTCACCTCGGGGGACAGGGGAGAATCAGCCCCAGCATTTT.

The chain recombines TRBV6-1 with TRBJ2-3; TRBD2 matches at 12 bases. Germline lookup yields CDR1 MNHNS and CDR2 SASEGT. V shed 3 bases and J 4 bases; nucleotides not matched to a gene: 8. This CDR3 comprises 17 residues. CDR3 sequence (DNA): TGTGCCAGCAGTGATCTCCCCGGACTAGCGGGGCCAGATACGCAGTATTTT. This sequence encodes CASSDLPGLAGPDTQYF.

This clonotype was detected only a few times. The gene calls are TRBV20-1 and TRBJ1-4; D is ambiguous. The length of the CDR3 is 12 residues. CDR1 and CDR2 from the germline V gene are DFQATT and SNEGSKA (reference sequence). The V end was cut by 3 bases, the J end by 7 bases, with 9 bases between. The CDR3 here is CSASPEAEKLFF. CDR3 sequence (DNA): TGCAGTGCTAGTCCCGAGGCTGAAAAACTGTTTTTT.

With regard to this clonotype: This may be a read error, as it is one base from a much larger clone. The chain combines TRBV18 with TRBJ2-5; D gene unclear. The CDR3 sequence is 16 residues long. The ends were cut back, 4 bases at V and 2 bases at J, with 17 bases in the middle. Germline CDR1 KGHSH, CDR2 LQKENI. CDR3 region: CASSLLGNSKQETQYF. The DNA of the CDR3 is TGTGCCAGCTCACTACTTGGGAACAGCAAACAAGAGACCCAGTACTTC. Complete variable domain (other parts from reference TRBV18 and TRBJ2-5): NAGVMQNPRHLVRRRGQEARLRCSPMKGHSHVYWYRQLPEEGLKFMVYLQKENIIDESGMPKERFSAEFPKEGPSILRIQQVVRGDSAAYFCASSLLGNSKQETQYFGPGTRLLVL.

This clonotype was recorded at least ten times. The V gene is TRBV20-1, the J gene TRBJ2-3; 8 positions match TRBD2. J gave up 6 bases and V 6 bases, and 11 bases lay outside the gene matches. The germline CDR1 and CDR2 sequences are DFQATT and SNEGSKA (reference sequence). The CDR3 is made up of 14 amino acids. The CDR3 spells CSASRAGDSDTQYF. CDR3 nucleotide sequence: TGCAGTGCCTCCCGAGCGGGGGATTCCGATACGCAGTATTTT.

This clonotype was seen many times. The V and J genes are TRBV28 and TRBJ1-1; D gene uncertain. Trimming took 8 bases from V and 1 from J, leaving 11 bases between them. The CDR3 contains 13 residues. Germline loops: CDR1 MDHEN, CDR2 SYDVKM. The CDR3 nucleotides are TGTGCCAGCCTCGGACGGGGGAACACTGAAGCTTTCTTT. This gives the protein CASLGRGNTEAFF.

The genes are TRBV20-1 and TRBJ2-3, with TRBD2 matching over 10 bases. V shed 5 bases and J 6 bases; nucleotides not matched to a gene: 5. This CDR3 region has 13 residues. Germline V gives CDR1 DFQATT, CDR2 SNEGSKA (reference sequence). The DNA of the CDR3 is TGCAGTGCTGGAGCGGGGGGGCCTGATACGCAGTATTTT. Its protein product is CSAGAGGPDTQYF.

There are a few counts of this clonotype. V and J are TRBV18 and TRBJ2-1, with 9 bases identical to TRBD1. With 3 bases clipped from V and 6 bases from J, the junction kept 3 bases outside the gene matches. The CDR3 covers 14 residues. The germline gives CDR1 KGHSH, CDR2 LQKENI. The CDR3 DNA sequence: TGTGCCAGCTCACCGTTGGACAGGGGCAATGAGCAGTTCTTC. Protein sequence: CASSPLDRGNEQFF.

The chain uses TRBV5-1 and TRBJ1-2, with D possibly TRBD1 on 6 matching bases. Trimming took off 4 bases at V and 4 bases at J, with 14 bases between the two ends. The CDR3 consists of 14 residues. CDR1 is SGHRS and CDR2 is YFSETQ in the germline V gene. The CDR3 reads CASSRDIGSYGYTF. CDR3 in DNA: TGCGCCAGCAGCCGGGACATAGGAAGCTATGGCTACACCTTC.

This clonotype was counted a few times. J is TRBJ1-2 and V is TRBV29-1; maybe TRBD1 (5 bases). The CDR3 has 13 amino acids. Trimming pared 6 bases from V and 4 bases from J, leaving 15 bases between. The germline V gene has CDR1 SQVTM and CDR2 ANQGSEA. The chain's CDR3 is CSVGGGLLYGYTF. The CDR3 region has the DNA TGCAGCGTCGGCGGGGGACTCCTCTATGGCTACACCTTC.

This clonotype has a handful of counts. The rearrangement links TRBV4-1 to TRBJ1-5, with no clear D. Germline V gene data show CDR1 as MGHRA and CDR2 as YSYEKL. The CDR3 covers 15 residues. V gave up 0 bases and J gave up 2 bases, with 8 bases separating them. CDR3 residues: CASSQEWGGNQPQHF. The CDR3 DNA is TGCGCCAGCAGCCAAGAGTGGGGAGGCAATCAGCCCCAGCATTTT.

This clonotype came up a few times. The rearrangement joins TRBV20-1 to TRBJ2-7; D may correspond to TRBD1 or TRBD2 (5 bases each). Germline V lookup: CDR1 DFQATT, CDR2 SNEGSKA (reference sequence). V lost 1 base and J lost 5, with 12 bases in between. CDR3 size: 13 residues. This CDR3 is CSARVPGDHEQYF. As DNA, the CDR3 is TGCAGTGCTAGAGTCCCCGGGGACCACGAGCAGTACTTC.